The TCR beta chain under discussion was sequenced for a study of graft-versus-host responses after intestinal transplantation. The overall study: Transplant types were multivisceral, liver-intestinal, or isolated intestinal. Induction using anti-thymocyte globulin, followed by tacrolimus and steroids for two to four years, was given to all recipients.

TCRdb keeps only in-frame clones here, not all; method: immunoSEQ multiplex PCR. The table has 15,000 to 20,000 clones, roughly a third seen once; the top ten hold roughly 2%. The CDR3 spans 16 residues. CDR1 is KGHSH and CDR2 is LQKENI in the germline V gene. Trimming took off 4 bases at V and 5 bases at J, with 21 bases between the two ends. Once the reaction had ended, proliferating CFSE-low CD3+CD4+ and CD3+CD8+ responders were sorted. Points from the study as a whole: Investigators detected GvH clones in recipient marrow, with some emerging earlier in ileum or blood.

This chain uses TRBV18 with TRBJ2-7; D is perhaps TRBD1 (7 bases). The sequences come from alloreactive CD4+ T cells from a mixed lymphocyte reaction culture, collected before transplantation. Sample subset: CFSE-low proliferating T cells sorted from approximately six-day pre-transplant mixed lymphocyte reaction (GvH or HvG direction). This receptor was obtained from a human patient who was an organ donor for intestinal transplantation. CDR3 bases: TGTGCCAGCTCACGCGACAGGGTATCAAGGGAGGACGAGCAGTACTTC. It specifies CASSRDRVSREDEQYF. Complete variable domain (other parts from reference TRBV18 and TRBJ2-7): NAGVMQNPRHLVRRRGQEARLRCSPMKGHSHVYWYRQLPEEGLKFMVYLQKENIIDESGMPKERFSAEFPKEGPSILRIQQVVRGDSAAYFCASSRDRVSREDEQYFGPGTRLTVT.